What follows are 6 T cell receptor beta chains derived from one specimen sequenced in a study of long-term antiretroviral therapy in people with HIV. It was version v3.0 of the immunoSEQ assay that was run at survey level. Method: immunoSEQ multiplex PCR; TCRdb's copy keeps in-frame clones and lacks some. The table lists tens of thousands of clones, 80% to 90% of them singletons. The material sequenced was unsorted PBMCs, taken approximately 2.6 years after starting antiretroviral therapy. Receptors were obtained from a woman in her forties or fifties with HIV.

The CDR3 loop is CASSFGHVLGTEAFF. CDR3 DNA sequence: TGCGCCAGCAGCTTCGGCCACGTCTTGGGCACTGAAGCTTTCTTT. The chain recombines TRBV5-1 with TRBJ1-1; the D is unclear. Between the trimmed V and J ends, which lost 2 bases and 4 bases, there was a span of 15 bases. The CDR3 totals 15 residues. CDR1 SGHRS and CDR2 YFSETQ come from the germline V gene.

The rearrangement joins TRBV4-2 to TRBJ1-2; 9 bases align to TRBD1. V dropped 0 bases and J dropped 1; count of bases not matched to a gene: 6. CDR3 length equals 17 residues. Per germline, CDR1 LGHNA and CDR2 YNFKEQ. In DNA form, the CDR3 reads TGTGCCAGCAGCCAAGAGGCAAGGACAGGGGTTAACTATGGCTACACCTTC. Its protein is CASSQEARTGVNYGYTF.

V is TRBV7-9 and J is TRBJ2-5; D is uncertain. Germline V lookup: CDR1 SEHNR, CDR2 FQNEAQ (reference sequence). The CDR3 loop spans 11 amino acids. Deletions cut 5 bases from V and 2 bases from J, with 3 bases between. In nucleotides, the CDR3 is TGTGCCAGCAGCCCACAAGAGACCCAGTACTTC. This sequence encodes CASSPQETQYF.

This chain links TRBV5-1 with TRBJ2-2; 7 nucleotides match TRBD2. This CDR3 has 13 residues. Germline V gene sequence: CDR1 SGHRS, CDR2 YFSETQ. The V segment lost 5 bases and the J segment 5 bases; nucleotides outside the gene matches: 3. The CDR3 DNA sequence: TGCGCCAGCAGTCTAGCGGTAACCGGGGAGCTGTTTTTT. Its translation: CASSLAVTGELFF.

The rearrangement uses TRBV28 and TRBJ1-5, with 8 bases lining up with TRBD1. CDR3 length equals 14 residues. Germline CDR1 reads MDHEN; CDR2 reads SYDVKM. Trimming at V came to 5 bases and at J to 6 bases, leaving 6 bases not matched to a gene. CDR3 in DNA: TGTGCCAGCAGTCGGGCAGGGGGCACTCAGCCCCAGCATTTT. Protein: CASSRAGGTQPQHF.

The chain uses TRBV5-1 and TRBJ1-4, with D possibly being TRBD1 (6 bases). Per germline, CDR1 SGHRS and CDR2 YFSETQ. V was cut by 6 bases and J by 7 bases, with 16 bases left in between. The CDR3 contains 14 residues. CDR3 sequence: CASNPGDLGEKLFF. CDR3 DNA sequence: TGCGCCAGCAACCCAGGGGATCTGGGTGAAAAACTGTTTTTT.